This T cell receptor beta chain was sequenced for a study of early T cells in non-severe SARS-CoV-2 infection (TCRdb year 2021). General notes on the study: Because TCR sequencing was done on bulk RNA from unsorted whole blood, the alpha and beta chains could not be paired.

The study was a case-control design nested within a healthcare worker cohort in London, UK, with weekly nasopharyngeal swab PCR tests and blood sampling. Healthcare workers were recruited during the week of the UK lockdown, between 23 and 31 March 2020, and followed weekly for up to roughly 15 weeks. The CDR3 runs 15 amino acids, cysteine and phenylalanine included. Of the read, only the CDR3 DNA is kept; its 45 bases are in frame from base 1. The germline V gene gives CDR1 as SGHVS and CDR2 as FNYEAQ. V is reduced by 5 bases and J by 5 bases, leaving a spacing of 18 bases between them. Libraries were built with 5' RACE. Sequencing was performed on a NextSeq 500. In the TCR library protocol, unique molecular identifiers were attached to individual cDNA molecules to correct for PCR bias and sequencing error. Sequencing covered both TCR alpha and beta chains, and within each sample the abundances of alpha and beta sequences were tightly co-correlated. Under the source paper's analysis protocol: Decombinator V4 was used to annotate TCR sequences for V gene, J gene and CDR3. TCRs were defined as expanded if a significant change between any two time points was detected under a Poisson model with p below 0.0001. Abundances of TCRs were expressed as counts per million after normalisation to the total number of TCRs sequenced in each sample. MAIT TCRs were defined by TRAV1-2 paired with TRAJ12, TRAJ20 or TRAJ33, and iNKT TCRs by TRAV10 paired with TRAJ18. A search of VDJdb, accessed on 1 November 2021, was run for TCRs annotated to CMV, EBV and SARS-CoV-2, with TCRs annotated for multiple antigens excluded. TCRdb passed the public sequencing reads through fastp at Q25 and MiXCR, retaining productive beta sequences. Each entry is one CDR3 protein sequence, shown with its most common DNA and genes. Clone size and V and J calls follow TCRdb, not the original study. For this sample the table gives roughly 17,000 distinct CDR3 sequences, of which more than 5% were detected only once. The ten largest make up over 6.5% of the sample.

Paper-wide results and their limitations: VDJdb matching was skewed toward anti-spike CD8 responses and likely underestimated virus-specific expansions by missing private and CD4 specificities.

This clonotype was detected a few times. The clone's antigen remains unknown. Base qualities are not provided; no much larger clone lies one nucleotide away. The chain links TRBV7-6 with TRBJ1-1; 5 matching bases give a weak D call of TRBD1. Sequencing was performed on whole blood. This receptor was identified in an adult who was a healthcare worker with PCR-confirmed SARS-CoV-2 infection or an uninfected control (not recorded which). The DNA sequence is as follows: TGTGCCAGCAGCCTTAGATGGGGGAGCGCGACTGAAGCTTTCTTT. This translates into CASSLRWGSATEAFF.